What follows are 23 T cell receptor beta chains derived from one specimen sequenced in a study of T cell responses to AZD1222 COVID-19 vaccine. Libraries were prepared by immunoSEQ multiplex PCR; TCRdb keeps only in-frame clonotypes and omits some of them. The table has tens of thousands of clones, 89% seen once. The sequences come from peripheral blood, collected on day 0 of AZD1222 vaccination. The origin of the receptors is an adult in good health.

This clone has just a few counts. The chain recombines TRBV5-1 with TRBJ2-1; 9 nucleotides agree with TRBD2. The CDR3 is 17 residues long. V was clipped by 0 bases and J by 8 bases; unmatched bases: 12. CDR1 SGHRS and CDR2 YFSETQ come from the germline V gene. DNA of the CDR3: TGCGCCAGCAGCTTGGGTTTGCGGGGGGGCCGAGGCGATGAGCAGTTCTTC. This sequence encodes CASSLGLRGGRGDEQFF.

V gene TRBV6-5 combines with J gene TRBJ1-6, with unresolved D. The CDR3 loop spans 12 amino acids. The germline V gene has CDR1 MNHEY and CDR2 SVGAGI. V shed 7 bases and J shed 12 bases, with 13 bases lying between them. In DNA form, the CDR3 reads TGTGCCAGCAAGAGGGAAGGTCTACCCCTCCACTTT. Encoded protein: CASKREGLPLHF.

The rearrangement uses TRBV4-3 and TRBJ1-2, with a possible D match to TRBD1 (5 bases). The CDR3 sequence is 16 residues long. V lost 0 bases and J 3 bases, leaving 14 bases between the germline ends. Germline V CDR1 and CDR2: LGHNA, YSLEER. CDR3 loop: CASSQDRQGYYYGYTF. The DNA for the CDR3 is TGCGCCAGCAGCCAAGATCGGCAGGGCTACTACTATGGCTACACCTTC.

The chain couples TRBV7-2 to TRBJ1-6, with TRBD1 identical over 8 bases. Trimming cost V 5 bases and J 8 bases; bases outside gene matches: 5. There are 14 residues in the CDR3. The germline V gene has CDR1 SGHTA and CDR2 FQGNSA. The chain's CDR3 is CASSVDRGYSPLHF. CDR3 nucleotide sequence: TGTGCCAGCAGCGTTGACAGGGGTTATTCACCCCTCCACTTT.

The rearrangement links TRBV7-8 to TRBJ1-5, with D uncertain. Germline assignment: CDR1 SGHVS and CDR2 FQNEAQ. The CDR3 is 15 residues long. Trimming took 0 bases from V and 7 from J, leaving 13 bases between them. The CDR3 bases are TGTGCCAGCAGCTTAGCATGGGGAATCGGACAGCCCCAGCATTTT. This gives the protein CASSLAWGIGQPQHF. Full variable domain (rest looked up from reference TRBV7-8 and TRBJ1-5): GAGVSQSPRYKVAKRGQDVALRCDPISGHVSLFWYQQALGQGPEFLTYFQNEAQLDKSGLPSDRFFAERPEGSVSTLKIQRTQQEDSAVYLCASSLAWGIGQPQHFGDGTRLSIL.

The J gene is TRBJ2-2, the V gene TRBV5-1; TRBD1 aligns across 7 bases. Germline V CDR1 and CDR2: SGHRS, YFSETQ. The CDR3 has 16 residues. The trim removed 2 bases at V and 1 base at J, leaving 5 bases unmatched. The CDR3 region is CASSLQGLLNTGELFF. In DNA form, the CDR3 reads TGCGCCAGCAGCTTACAGGGGCTCCTGAACACCGGGGAGCTGTTTTTT.

This clone was seen a single time. The chain couples TRBV2 to TRBJ1-6; the D gene is possibly TRBD1 (6 bases). The CDR3 sequence is 14 residues long. V lost 2 bases and J lost 10, with 12 bases in between. Per the germline V gene, CDR1 is SNHLY and CDR2 is FYNNEI. The CDR3 nucleotides are TGTGCCAGCAGTGAAACAGGGAGGTCGTCACCCCTCCACTTT. Amino acid sequence: CASSETGRSSPLHF.

The genes are TRBV6-5 and TRBJ2-7; D is perhaps TRBD1 (6 bases). This CDR3 spans 14 amino acids. CDR1 is MNHEY, CDR2 SVGAGI, per germline. The germline V and J ends were trimmed by 2 bases and 6 bases, with 14 bases remaining between them. The CDR3 nucleotides read TGTGCCAGCAGTTACGGCGCAGGGGCGCGCGAGCAGTACTTC. Its protein product is CASSYGAGAREQYF.

The gene calls are TRBV4-1 and TRBJ2-3; 10 bases agree with TRBD2. Losses at the gene ends were 0 bases for V and 3 bases for J; bases not matched to a gene: 12. Germline V gene data show CDR1 as MGHRA and CDR2 as YSYEKL. This CDR3 is 19 amino acids long. CDR3: CASSQDPLRGSGRTDTQYF. CDR3 nucleotides: TGCGCCAGCAGCCAAGATCCCCTGAGGGGTAGCGGGAGGACAGATACGCAGTATTTT.

The J gene is TRBJ2-7, the V gene TRBV27; no clear D gene. The CDR3 is made up of 14 amino acids. Germline V gene sequence: CDR1 MNHEY, CDR2 SMNVEV (reference sequence). V lost 3 bases and J lost 0, with 9 bases in between. CDR3 sequence: CASSFVGLSYEQYF. Written as DNA, the CDR3 is TGTGCCAGCAGTTTTGTGGGTCTCTCCTACGAGCAGTACTTC.

The CDR3 spells CASSQATSYNEQFF. The CDR3 region has the DNA TGTGCCAGCAGCCAAGCCACTAGTTACAATGAGCAGTTCTTC. The V and J genes are TRBV14 and TRBJ2-1; possibly TRBD2 for D (5 bases). V lost 1 base to trimming and J lost 4 bases, with 8 bases between them. Per the germline V gene, CDR1 is SGHDN and CDR2 is FVKESK. The CDR3 sequence is 14 residues long.

This chain connects TRBV7-2 to TRBJ1-3, with D unresolved. The CDR3 totals 15 residues. Trimming stripped 5 bases from V and 0 bases from J, with 11 bases between. Germline V gene data show CDR1 as SGHTA and CDR2 as FQGNSA. The CDR3 coding sequence is TGTGCCAGCAGCCTCTACGTGACCTCTGGAAACACCATATATTTT. Translating it yields CASSLYVTSGNTIYF.

The CDR3 region has the DNA TGTGCCAGCAGCTTAACCCGGGGGGAGAACACCGGGGAGCTGTTTTTT. It encodes CASSLTRGENTGELFF. This chain links TRBV7-9 with TRBJ2-2; TRBD2 aligns across 7 bases. Looked up from germline, CDR1 is SEHNR and CDR2 is FQNEAQ (reference sequence). The trim removed 2 bases at V and 1 base at J, leaving 4 bases unmatched. This CDR3 comprises 16 residues. Full variable domain (outside the CDR3, taken from reference TRBV7-9 and TRBJ2-2): DTGVSQNPRHKITKRGQNVTFRCDPISEHNRLYWYRQTLGQGPEFLTYFQNEAQLEKSRLLSDRFSAERPKGSFSTLEIQRTEQGDSAMYLCASSLTRGENTGELFFGEGSRLTVL.

This clone was counted a single time. The CDR3 DNA reads as TGTGCCAGCAGCCCATTTGCGGTCAACGAGCAGTACTTC. Translating it yields CASSPFAVNEQYF. This chain links TRBV5-6 with TRBJ2-7; D remains unclear. V was trimmed by 4 bases and J by 5 bases, leaving 13 bases between them. The CDR3 has 13 residues. Germline CDR1 and CDR2: SGHDT and YYEEEE.

The gene calls are TRBV18 and TRBJ2-1; no clear D. The CDR3 loop spans 11 amino acids. CDR1 KGHSH and CDR2 LQKENI come from the germline V gene. V was pared by 6 bases and J by 8 bases, with 8 bases between. The CDR3, as DNA: TGTGCCAGCTCCCCATCCTATGAGCAGTTCTTC. Encoded protein: CASSPSYEQFF.

The chain uses TRBV9 and TRBJ1-1; D is unclear. The germline V and J ends were trimmed by 1 base and 0 bases, with 10 bases remaining between them. CDR3 length: 15 residues. Germline V gives CDR1 SGDLS, CDR2 YYNGEE. The CDR3 loop is CASSVSGTLNTEAFF. As DNA, the CDR3 is TGTGCCAGCAGCGTATCGGGCACACTGAACACTGAAGCTTTCTTT.

The chain couples TRBV5-1 to TRBJ1-2; 7 bases align to TRBD1. Per the germline V gene, CDR1 is SGHRS and CDR2 is YFSETQ. J gave up 0 bases and V 4 bases, and 6 bases lay outside the gene matches. This CDR3 has 15 amino acids. The CDR3 reads CASSPTGDPNYGYTF. The CDR3 DNA follows: TGCGCCAGCAGCCCTACAGGGGACCCTAACTATGGCTACACCTTC. Supplemented by reference TRBV5-1 and TRBJ1-2, the full variable domain reads KAGVTQTPRYLIKTRGQQVTLSCSPISGHRSVSWYQQTPGQGLQFLFEYFSETQRNKGNFPGRFSGRQFSNSRSEMNVSTLELGDSALYLCASSPTGDPNYGYTFGSGTRLTVV.

The chain is built from TRBV4-1 and TRBJ2-5, with 8 bases matching TRBD1. This CDR3 spans 15 amino acids. V lost 2 bases and J lost 5; bases outside the gene matches: 7. Per the germline V gene, CDR1 is MGHRA and CDR2 is YSYEKL. DNA of the CDR3: TGCGCCAGCAGCCAACAACAGGGGGTCGTTGAGACCCAGTACTTC. Amino acid sequence: CASSQQQGVVETQYF.

This clone was counted once. This chain uses TRBV6-5 with TRBJ1-2; maybe TRBD1 (5 bases). Trimming removed 6 bases from V and 6 bases from J, with 20 bases in between. Germline CDR1 and CDR2: MNHEY and SVGAGI. CDR3 length equals 15 residues. CDR3 bases: TGTGCCAGCAGAAGCCGGGACCTTGGGGGGGATGGCTACACCTTC. Its translation is CASRSRDLGGDGYTF.

This clone showed up just once. The chain combines TRBV7-2 with TRBJ2-2, with D perhaps matching TRBD1 (5 bases). V was pared by 2 bases and J by 3 bases, with 10 bases between. Germline loops: CDR1 SGHTA, CDR2 FQGNSA. The CDR3 has 15 residues. The CDR3: CASSLQGAYTGELFF. Written as DNA, the CDR3 is TGTGCCAGCAGCTTACAAGGGGCCTACACCGGGGAGCTGTTTTTT.

This sequence joins TRBV7-2 and TRBJ2-7, with 7 bases that match TRBD2. Germline V lookup: CDR1 SGHTA, CDR2 FQGNSA. The CDR3 totals 15 residues. V trimming: 4 bases; J trimming: 1 base; junction bases outside the gene matches: 7. The CDR3 spells CASSSGLVQSYEQYF. In DNA form, the CDR3 reads TGTGCCAGCAGCTCAGGACTAGTGCAATCCTACGAGCAGTACTTC. Looking up the rest from reference TRBV7-2 and TRBJ2-7 gives the full variable domain: GAGVSQSPSNKVTEKGKDVELRCDPISGHTALYWYRQSLGQGLEFLIYFQGNSAPDKSGLPSDRFSAERTGGSVSTLTIQRTQQEDSAVYLCASSSGLVQSYEQYFGPGTRLTVT.

Details on this clone: Other DNA variants within this sample encode the same CDR3. The chain recombines TRBV7-9 with TRBJ2-7; D remains ambiguous. V lost 2 bases, J lost 4 bases, and 3 bases lay in between. Germline CDR1 is SEHNR and CDR2 is FQNEAQ (reference sequence). CDR3 length: 11 residues. The CDR3 here is CASSLSYEQYF. The CDR3 nucleotides are TGTGCCAGCAGCTTATCATACGAGCAGTACTTC.

V usage is TRBV2 and J usage is TRBJ1-1, with D tentatively TRBD1 (6 bases). V lost 7 bases and J 1 base, leaving 13 bases between the germline ends. The CDR3 sequence is 14 residues long. The germline CDR1 and CDR2 sequences are SNHLY and FYNNEI. CDR3 sequence (DNA): TGTGCCAGCACCGACGAGGGGGGGAACACTGAAGCTTTCTTT. Protein product: CASTDEGGNTEAFF.